One and the same sample provided the 7 T cell receptor beta chains below, sequenced in a study of T-cell reconstitution after alpha-beta-depleted transplantation in children (dated by TCRdb to 2016 to 2017). The library was generated by PCR. The instrument was an Illumina HiSeq 2500. TCR library preparation used molecular barcoding, with unique molecular identifiers applied to normalize quantification of the TCRbeta repertoire. TCRdb trimmed the raw reads at Q25, called clones with MiXCR and kept productive beta chains. Every entry covers one CDR3 protein and lists the most common genes and DNA from its rows. The sample includes 800,000 to 1,000,000 distinct CDR3 sequences, with roughly 31% observed a single time. The ten top clones hold about 28% of the sample. The treatment or condition label for this specimen denotes: allogeneic hematopoietic cell transplantation with graft depleted of TCRalphabeta T cells and CD19 B cells.

The sequencing used PBMCs, mostly from graft donor cells, collected 360 days after TCRalphabeta/CD19-depleted stem cell transplant. These receptors were taken from a boy in the first two years of life who had a stem cell transplant for SCID, so the T cells may come from the graft donor.

This clonotype occurred a few times. CDR3 coding DNA: TGTGCCAGCAGTGGGGTAGGGGGATCTGAAGCTTTCTTT. Translating it yields CASSGVGGSEAFF. This chain joins TRBV2 and TRBJ1-1; perhaps TRBD1 as D (6 bases). The CDR3 contains 13 residues. CDR1 is SNHLY, CDR2 FYNNEI, per germline. V dropped 4 bases and J dropped 6 bases, with 12 bases sitting between them.

The CDR3 sequence is CSATTGKLYEQYF. The CDR3 coding sequence is TGCAGTGCCACGACAGGGAAACTCTACGAGCAGTACTTC. The rearrangement uses TRBV20-1 and TRBJ2-7; 7 nucleotides line up with TRBD1. The CDR3 consists of 13 residues. The ends lost 6 bases at V and 3 bases at J; junction bases unmatched: 8. The germline V gene has CDR1 DFQATT and CDR2 SNEGSKA (reference sequence).

Of note for this clonotype: It may be a read error: a sequence one base away is much more abundant. V and J are TRBV5-1 and TRBJ2-7; perhaps TRBD1 as D (6 bases). The CDR3 length is 15 residues. Germline assignment: CDR1 SGHRS and CDR2 YFSETQ. As DNA, the CDR3 is TGCGCCAGCAGCTTGGAGGGGGTGGACTCCTCCGAGCAGTACTTC. Translating it yields CASSLEGVDSSEQYF.

This clonotype was detected a few times. J is TRBJ2-1 and V is TRBV24-1; perhaps TRBD1 as D (6 bases). Germline V gene lookup returns CDR1 KGHDR and CDR2 SFDVKD. The germline V and J ends were trimmed by 3 bases and 4 bases, with 24 bases remaining between them. CDR3 length: 19 amino acids. The CDR3 sequence is CATSDEKQGYPLSYNEQFF. CDR3 nucleotides: TGTGCCACCAGTGATGAGAAACAGGGTTATCCACTCTCTTACAATGAGCAGTTCTTC.

There are a few counts of this clonotype. The V gene is TRBV20-1, the J gene TRBJ2-5, with TRBD1 matching 10 bases. The germline V gene encodes CDR1 DFQATT and CDR2 SNEGSKA (reference sequence). V lost 8 bases, J lost 3 bases, and 6 bases stayed unmatched. The CDR3 covers 13 residues. CDR3 sequence reads: CSLGTGVEETQYF. CDR3 bases: TGCAGTCTGGGGACAGGGGTTGAAGAGACCCAGTACTTC.

The chain has TRBV28 and TRBJ1-2, with 7 bases matching TRBD1. J lost 2 bases, V lost 3 bases, and 3 bases had no gene match. The CDR3 loop spans 14 amino acids. The V gene's germline CDR1 is MDHEN and CDR2 SYDVKM. CDR3 residues: CASSFVGQNYGYTF. The CDR3 DNA sequence: TGTGCCAGCAGTTTCGTGGGACAGAACTATGGCTACACCTTC.

This clonotype has only a few counts. V gene TRBV3-1 combines with J gene TRBJ1-4, with a tentative D call TRBD1 (5 bases). The CDR3 is 16 residues long. Trimming cost V 3 bases and J 6 bases, with 17 bases left between them. CDR1 is LGHDT and CDR2 is YNNKEL in the germline V gene (reference sequence). CDR3 nucleotides: TGTGCCAGCAGCCAGAATGGGGGGGGTTCGGATGAAAAACTGTTTTTT. Residues: CASSQNGGGSDEKLFF.